This T cell receptor beta chain was identified in a study of blood T cells in healthy people across ages. Donors were healthy Caucasian individuals from Russia aged about 6 to 95. A minimum of 7 million PBMCs was isolated per sample. This clonotype came up a few times. The CDR3 has 14 amino acids. The V gene lost 5 bases and the J gene lost 3 bases, with 14 bases spanning the gap. CDR1 MNHNY and CDR2 SVGAGI come from the germline V gene (reference sequence). A sample-barcoded 5' primer and a J-beta primer mix were used in a second PCR of roughly 7 to 11 cycles. Individual samples furnished no less than 2.5 million CDR3-containing paired-end reads apiece. MiXCR, applied by TCRdb to the 5' RACE reads, yields one record per CDR3 protein. The sample consists of about 1.8 million distinct CDR3 sequences, around 48% of them appearing once.

The origin of this receptor is a woman in her forties in good health. Input material: blood. The V gene is TRBV6-6, the J gene TRBJ2-7; D may correspond to TRBD1 or TRBD2 (5 bases each). The CDR3 DNA follows: TGTGCCAGCAGTACTGGGGGATTGGTCTACGAGCAGTACTTC. Amino acids: CASSTGGLVYEQYF.